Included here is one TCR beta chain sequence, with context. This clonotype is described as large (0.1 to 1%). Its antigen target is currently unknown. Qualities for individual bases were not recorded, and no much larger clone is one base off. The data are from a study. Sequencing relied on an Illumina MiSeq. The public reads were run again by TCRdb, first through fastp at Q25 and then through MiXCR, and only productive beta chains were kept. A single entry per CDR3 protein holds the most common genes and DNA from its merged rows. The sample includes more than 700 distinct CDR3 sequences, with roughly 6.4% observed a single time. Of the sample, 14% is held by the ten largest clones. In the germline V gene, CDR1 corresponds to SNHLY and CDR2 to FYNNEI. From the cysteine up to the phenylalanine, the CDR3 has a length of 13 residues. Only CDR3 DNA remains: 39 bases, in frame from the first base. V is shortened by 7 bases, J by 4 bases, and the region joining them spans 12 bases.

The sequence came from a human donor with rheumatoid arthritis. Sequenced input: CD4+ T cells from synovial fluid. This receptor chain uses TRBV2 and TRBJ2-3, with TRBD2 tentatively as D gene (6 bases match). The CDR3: CASIFGRADTQYF. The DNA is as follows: TGTGCCAGCATTTTCGGGAGAGCAGATACGCAGTATTTT.